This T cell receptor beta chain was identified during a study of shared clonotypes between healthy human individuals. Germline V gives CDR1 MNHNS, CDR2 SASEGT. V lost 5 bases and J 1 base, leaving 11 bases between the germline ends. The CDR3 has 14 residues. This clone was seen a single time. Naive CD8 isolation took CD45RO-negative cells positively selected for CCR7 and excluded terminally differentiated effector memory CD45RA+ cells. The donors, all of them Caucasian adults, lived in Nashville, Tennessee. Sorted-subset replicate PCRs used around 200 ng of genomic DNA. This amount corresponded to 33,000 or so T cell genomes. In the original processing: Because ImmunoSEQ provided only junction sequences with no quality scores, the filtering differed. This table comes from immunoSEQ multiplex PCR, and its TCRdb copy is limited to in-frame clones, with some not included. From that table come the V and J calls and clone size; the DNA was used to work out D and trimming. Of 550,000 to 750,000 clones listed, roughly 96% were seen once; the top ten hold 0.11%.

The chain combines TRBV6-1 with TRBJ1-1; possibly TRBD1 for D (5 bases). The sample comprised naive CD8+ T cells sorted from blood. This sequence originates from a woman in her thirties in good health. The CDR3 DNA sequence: TGTGCCAGCAGTACGCATACAGGGAACACTGAAGCTTTCTTT. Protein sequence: CASSTHTGNTEAFF.